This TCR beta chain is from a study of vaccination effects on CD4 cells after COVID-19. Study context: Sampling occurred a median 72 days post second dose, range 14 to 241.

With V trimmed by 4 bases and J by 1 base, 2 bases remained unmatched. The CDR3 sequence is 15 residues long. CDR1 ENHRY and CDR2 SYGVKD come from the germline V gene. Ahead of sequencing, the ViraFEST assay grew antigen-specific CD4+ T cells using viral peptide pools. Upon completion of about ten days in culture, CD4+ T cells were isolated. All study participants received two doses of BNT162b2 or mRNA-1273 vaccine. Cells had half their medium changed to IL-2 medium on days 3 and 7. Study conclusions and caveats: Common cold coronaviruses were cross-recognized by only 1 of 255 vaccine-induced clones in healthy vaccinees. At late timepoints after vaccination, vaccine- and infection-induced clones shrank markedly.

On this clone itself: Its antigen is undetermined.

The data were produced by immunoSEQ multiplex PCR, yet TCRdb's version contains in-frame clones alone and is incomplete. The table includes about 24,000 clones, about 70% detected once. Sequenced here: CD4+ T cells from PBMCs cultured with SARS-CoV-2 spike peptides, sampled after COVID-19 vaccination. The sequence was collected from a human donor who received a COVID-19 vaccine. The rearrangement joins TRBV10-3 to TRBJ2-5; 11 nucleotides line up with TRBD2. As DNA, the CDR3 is TGTGCCATCAGTGGTACTAGCGGGAGCCAAGAGACCCAGTACTTC. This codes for CAISGTSGSQETQYF.